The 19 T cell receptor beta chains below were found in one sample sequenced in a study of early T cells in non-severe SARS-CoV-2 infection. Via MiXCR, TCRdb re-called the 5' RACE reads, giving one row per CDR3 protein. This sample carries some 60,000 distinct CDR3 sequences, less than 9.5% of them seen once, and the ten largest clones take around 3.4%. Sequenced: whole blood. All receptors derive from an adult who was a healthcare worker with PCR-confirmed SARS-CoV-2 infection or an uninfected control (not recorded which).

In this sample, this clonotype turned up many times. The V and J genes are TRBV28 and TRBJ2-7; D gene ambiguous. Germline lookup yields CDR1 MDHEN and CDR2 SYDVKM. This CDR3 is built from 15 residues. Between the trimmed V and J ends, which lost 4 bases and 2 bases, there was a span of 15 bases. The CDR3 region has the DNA TGTGCCAGCAGTTCTTCACGGAGCCTTACCTACGAGCAGTACTTC. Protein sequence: CASSSSRSLTYEQYF.

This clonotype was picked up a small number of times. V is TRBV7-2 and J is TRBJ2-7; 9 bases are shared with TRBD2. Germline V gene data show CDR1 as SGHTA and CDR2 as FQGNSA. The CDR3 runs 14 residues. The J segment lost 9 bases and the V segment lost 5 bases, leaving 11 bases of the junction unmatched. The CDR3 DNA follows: TGTGCCAGCAGCCGCACTGGGACTAGCTCCGGGCAGTACTTC. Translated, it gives CASSRTGTSSGQYF.

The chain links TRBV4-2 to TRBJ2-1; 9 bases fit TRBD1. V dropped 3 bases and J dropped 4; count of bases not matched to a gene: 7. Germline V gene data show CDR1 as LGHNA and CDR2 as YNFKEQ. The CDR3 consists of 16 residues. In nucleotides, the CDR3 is TGTGCCAGCAGCCAGGGAACAGGGGGCGATTACAATGAGCAGTTCTTC. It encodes CASSQGTGGDYNEQFF.

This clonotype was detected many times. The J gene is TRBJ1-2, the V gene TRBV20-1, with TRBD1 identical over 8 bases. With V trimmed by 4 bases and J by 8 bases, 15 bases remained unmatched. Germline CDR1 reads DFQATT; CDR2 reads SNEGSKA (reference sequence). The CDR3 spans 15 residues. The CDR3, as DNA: TGCAGTGCTATCTCGGACAGGGAGCCTTCCGGGGGCTACACCTTC. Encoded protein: CSAISDREPSGGYTF.

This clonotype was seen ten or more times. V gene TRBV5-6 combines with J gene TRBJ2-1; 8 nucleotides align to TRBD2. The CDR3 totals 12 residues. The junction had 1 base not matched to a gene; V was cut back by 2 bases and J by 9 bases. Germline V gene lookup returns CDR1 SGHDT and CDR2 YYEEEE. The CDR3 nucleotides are TGTGCCAGCAGCTTTGCGGGGGGTGAGCAGTTCTTC. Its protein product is CASSFAGGEQFF. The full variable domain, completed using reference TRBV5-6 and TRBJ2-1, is DAGVTQSPTHLIKTRGQQVTLRCSPKSGHDTVSWYQQALGQGPQFIFQYYEEEERQRGNFPDRFSGHQFPNYSSELNVNALLLGDSALYLCASSFAGGEQFFGPGTRLTVL.

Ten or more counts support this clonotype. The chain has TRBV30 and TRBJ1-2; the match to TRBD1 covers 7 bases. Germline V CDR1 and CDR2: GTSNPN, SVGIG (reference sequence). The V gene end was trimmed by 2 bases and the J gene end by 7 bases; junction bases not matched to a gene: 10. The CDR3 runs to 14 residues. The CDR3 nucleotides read TGTGCCTGGAGTCCCGGGACAGCCCCTTTTGGCTACACCTTC. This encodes CAWSPGTAPFGYTF.

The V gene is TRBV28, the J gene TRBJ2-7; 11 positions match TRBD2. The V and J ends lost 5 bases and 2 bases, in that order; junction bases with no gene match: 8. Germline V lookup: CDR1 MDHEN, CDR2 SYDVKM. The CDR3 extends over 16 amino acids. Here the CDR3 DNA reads TGTGCCAGCAGTGAGGGACTAGCGGAGGACCCCTACGAGCAGTACTTC. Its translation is CASSEGLAEDPYEQYF. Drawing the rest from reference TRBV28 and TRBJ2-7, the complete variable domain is DVKVTQSSRYLVKRTGEKVFLECVQDMDHENMFWYRQDPGLGLRLIYFSYDVKMKEKGDIPEGYSVSREKKERFSLILESASTNQTSMYLCASSEGLAEDPYEQYFGPGTRLTVT.

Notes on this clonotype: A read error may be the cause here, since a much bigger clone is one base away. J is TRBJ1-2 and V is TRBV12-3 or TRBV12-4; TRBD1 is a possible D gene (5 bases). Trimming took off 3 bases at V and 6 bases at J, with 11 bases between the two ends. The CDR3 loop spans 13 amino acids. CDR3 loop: CASSLRDANGYTF. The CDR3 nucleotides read TGTGCCAGCAGTTTGCGGGACGCTAATGGCTACACCTTC.

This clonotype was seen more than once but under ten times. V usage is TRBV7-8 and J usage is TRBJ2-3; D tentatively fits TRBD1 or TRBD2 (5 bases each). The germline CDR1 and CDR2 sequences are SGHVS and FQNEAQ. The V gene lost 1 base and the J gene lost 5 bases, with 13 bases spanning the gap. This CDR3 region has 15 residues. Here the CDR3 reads CASSLGQGGGDTQYF. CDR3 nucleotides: TGTGCCAGCAGCTTAGGCCAGGGTGGGGGAGATACGCAGTATTTT. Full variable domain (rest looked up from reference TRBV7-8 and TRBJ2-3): GAGVSQSPRYKVAKRGQDVALRCDPISGHVSLFWYQQALGQGPEFLTYFQNEAQLDKSGLPSDRFFAERPEGSVSTLKIQRTQQEDSAVYLCASSLGQGGGDTQYFGPGTRLTVL.

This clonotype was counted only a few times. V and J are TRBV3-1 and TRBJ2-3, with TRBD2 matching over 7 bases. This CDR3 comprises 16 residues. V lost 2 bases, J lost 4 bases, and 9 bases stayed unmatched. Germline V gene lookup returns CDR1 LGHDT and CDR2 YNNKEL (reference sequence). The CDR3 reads CASSQTLGLVSDTQYF. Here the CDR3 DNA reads TGTGCCAGCAGCCAAACCCTTGGACTAGTGTCAGATACGCAGTATTTT.

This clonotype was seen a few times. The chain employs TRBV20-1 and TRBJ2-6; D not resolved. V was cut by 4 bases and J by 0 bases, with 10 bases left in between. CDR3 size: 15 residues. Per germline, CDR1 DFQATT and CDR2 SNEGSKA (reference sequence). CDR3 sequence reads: CSAMTPSSGANVLTF. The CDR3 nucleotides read TGCAGTGCTATGACTCCTAGCTCTGGGGCCAACGTCCTGACTTTC.

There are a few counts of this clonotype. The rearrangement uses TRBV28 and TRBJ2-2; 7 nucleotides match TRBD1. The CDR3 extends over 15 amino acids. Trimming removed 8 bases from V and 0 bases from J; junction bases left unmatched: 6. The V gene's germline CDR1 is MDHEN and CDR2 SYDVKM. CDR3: CASQIGTANTGELFF. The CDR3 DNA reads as TGTGCCAGCCAGATAGGGACAGCGAACACCGGGGAGCTGTTTTTT. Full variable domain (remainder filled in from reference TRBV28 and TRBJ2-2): DVKVTQSSRYLVKRTGEKVFLECVQDMDHENMFWYRQDPGLGLRLIYFSYDVKMKEKGDIPEGYSVSREKKERFSLILESASTNQTSMYLCASQIGTANTGELFFGEGSRLTVL.

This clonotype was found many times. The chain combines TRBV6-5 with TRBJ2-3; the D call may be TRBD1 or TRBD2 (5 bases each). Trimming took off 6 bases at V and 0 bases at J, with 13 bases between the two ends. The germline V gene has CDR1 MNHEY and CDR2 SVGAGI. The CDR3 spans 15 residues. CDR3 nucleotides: TGTGCCAGCAGCAGGTACAGGACTAGCACAGATACGCAGTATTTT. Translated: CASSRYRTSTDTQYF.

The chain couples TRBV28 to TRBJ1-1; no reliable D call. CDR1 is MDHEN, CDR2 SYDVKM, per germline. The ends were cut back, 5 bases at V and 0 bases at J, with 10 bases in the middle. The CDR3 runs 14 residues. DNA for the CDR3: TGTGCCAGCAGTCAGGTCGGCTTGAACACTGAAGCTTTCTTT. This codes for CASSQVGLNTEAFF.

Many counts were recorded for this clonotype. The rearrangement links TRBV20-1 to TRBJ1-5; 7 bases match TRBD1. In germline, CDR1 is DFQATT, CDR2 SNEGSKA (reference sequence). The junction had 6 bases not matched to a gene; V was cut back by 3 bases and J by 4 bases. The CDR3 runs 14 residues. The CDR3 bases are TGCAGTGCTAGTGGCAGGGGGGTTAATCAGCCCCAGCATTTT. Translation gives CSASGRGVNQPQHF.

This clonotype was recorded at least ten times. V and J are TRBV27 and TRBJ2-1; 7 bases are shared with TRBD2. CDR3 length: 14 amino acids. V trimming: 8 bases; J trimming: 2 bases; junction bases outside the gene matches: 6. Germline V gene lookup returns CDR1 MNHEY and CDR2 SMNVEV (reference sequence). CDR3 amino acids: CASRDYQTYNEQFF. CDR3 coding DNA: TGTGCCAGCCGGGACTACCAAACCTACAATGAGCAGTTCTTC.

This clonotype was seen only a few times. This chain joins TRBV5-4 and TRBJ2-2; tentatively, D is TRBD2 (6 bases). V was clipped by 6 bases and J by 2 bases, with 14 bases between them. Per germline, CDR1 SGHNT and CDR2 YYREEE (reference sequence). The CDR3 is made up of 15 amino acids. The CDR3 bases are TGTGCCAGCACCAGGAGGGACTTTAACACCGGGGAGCTGTTTTTT. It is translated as CASTRRDFNTGELFF.

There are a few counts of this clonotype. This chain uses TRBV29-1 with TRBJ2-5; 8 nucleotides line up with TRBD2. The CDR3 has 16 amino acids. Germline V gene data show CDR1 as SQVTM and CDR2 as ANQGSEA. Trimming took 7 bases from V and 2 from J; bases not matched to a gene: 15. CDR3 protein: CSAGGGAGAPQETQYF. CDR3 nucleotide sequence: TGCAGCGCCGGAGGGGGAGCGGGAGCCCCACAAGAGACCCAGTACTTC.

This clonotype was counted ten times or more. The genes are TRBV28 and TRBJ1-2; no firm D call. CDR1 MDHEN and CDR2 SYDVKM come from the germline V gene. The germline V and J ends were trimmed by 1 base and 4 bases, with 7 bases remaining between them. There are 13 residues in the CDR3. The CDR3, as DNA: TGTGCCAGCAGTTTATCTGCGGGCTATGGCTACACCTTC. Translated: CASSLSAGYGYTF.